The clone carrying this T cell receptor (beta chain) appeared a single time. This sample was taken from a study of blood T cell repertoires in COVID-19. For the study at large: Acute and convalescent COVID-19 specimens originated in the United States, Italy and Spain. Sample material is recorded as cDNA or gDNA derived from T cells, B-cell-depleted T cells, or PBMCs.

As processed by the authors: Counts of nucleated cells, estimated from reference gene primer amplification, were obtained. TCRdb's copy holds only in-frame clones and misses some; the assay was immunoSEQ multiplex PCR. The DNA was the basis for D and trimming; V, J and clone size are from that table. The table has tens of thousands of clones, around 84% seen once. The CDR3 has 14 residues. The junction had 5 bases not matched to a gene; V was cut back by 2 bases and J by 4 bases. Germline lookup yields CDR1 MNHNS and CDR2 SASEGT. This clonotype was sampled from a human donor in a cohort sampled during active COVID-19. The chain uses TRBV6-1 and TRBJ2-7, with TRBD2 matching 7 bases. Sequencing was carried out using peripheral blood. The CDR3 nucleotides are TGTGCCAGCAGTGAAAGGGAGGGCCCTTACGAGCAGTACTTC. Translated, it gives CASSEREGPYEQYF.